The TCR beta chain described here comes from a study of blood T cell repertoires in COVID-19. Study as a whole: The United States, Italy and Spain were the sources of the acute and convalescent COVID-19 samples.

Profiling relied on immunoSEQ multiplex PCR, and the TCRdb table lists in-frame clones only, not all of them. In the table there are about 310,000 clones, around 91% of which are singletons. The CDR3 length is 13 residues. The V and J ends lost 2 bases and 6 bases respectively, with 11 bases between them. In germline, CDR1 is KGHSH, CDR2 LQKENI. Self-reported history from a screening survey and questionnaire set each donor's cohort. All recovered Cohort 3 donors got two negative PCRs, got clearance, or saw symptom resolution. The sequence came from a woman aged 40 to 50 who had recovered from COVID-19. The sample was PBMCs or T cells enriched from blood (not recorded which). The genes are TRBV18 and TRBJ2-7, with D perhaps TRBD2 (6 bases). CDR3 in DNA: TGTGCCAGCTCACCATCGGGAGCGGGCGAGCAGTACTTC. It codes for CASSPSGAGEQYF.